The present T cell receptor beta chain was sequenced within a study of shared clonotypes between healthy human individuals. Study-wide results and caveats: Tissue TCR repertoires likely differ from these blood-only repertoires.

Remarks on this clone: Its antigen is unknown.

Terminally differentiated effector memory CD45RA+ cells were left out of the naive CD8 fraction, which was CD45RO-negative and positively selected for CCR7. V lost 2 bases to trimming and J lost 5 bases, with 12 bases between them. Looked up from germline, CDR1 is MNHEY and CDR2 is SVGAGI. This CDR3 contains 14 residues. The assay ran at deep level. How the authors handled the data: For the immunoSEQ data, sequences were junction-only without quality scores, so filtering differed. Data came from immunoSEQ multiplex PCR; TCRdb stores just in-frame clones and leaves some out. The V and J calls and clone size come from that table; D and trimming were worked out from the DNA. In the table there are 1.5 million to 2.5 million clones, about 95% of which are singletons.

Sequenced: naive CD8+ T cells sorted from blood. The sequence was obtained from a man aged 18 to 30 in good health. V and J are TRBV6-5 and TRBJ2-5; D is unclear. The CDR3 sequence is CASSYAMAGETQYF. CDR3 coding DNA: TGTGCCAGCAGTTACGCGATGGCCGGGGAGACCCAGTACTTC.